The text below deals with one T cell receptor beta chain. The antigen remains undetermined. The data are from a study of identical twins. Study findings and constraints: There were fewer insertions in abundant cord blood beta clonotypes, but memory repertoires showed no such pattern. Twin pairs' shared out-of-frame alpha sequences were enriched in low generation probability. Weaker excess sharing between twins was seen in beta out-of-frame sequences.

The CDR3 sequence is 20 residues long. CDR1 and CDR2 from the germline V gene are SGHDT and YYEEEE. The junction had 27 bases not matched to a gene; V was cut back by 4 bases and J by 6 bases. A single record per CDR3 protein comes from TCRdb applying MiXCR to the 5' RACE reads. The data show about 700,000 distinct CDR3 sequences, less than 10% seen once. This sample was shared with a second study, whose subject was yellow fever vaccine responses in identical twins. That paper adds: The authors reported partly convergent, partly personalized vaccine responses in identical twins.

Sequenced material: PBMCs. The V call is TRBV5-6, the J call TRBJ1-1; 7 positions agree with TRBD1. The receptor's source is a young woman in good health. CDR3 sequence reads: CASSPRTITTGTTWSAEAFF. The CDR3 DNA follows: TGTGCCAGCAGCCCTAGAACTATTACGACAGGGACCACTTGGTCGGCTGAAGCTTTCTTT.